This TCR beta chain derives from a study of a mutant IDH1 vaccine in newly diagnosed glioma. Study as a whole: The study started vaccination 4-6 weeks after radiotherapy alone, or with temozolomide cycles. Earlier treatment was radiotherapy, temozolomide, or both, with most getting both.

In the case of this clone: What it binds is not known.

The time point denotes: week 35, safety follow-up. Vaccine doses each comprised 300 ug of mutant IDH1 20-mer peptide, with topical imiquimod. Eight vaccine doses were administered to patients at weeks 1, 3, 5, 7, 11, 15, 19 and 23. In every donor, the tumor was a new WHO grade 3 or 4 IDH1-mutant, ATRX-lost astrocytoma. Sequencing used immunoSEQ multiplex PCR; TCRdb keeps in-frame clones, though not all of them. The sample lists about 46,000 clones, approximately 92% occurring once. The specimen comprised PBMCs, sampled from a glioma patient whose treatment included an IDH1 peptide vaccine. This TCR derives from a man between 45 and 60 years old with glioma.

The CDR3 DNA reads TGTGCCAGCAGTTTGAGAGAGAACACTGAAGCTTTCTTT. It codes for CASSLRENTEAFF. The rearrangement links TRBV28 to TRBJ1-1; D gene unclear. Germline loops: CDR1 MDHEN, CDR2 SYDVKM. This CDR3 region has 13 residues. Deletions cut 3 bases from V and 1 base from J, with 6 bases between.